Shown below are 20 T cell receptor beta chains from a single sample sequenced in a study of cytomegalovirus exposure and HLA in healthy donors. The primer mix had 60 Vbeta and 13 Jbeta primers. The protocol was immunoSEQ multiplex PCR, while the TCRdb copy is restricted to in-frame clones and leaves out a portion. The sample has 99,000 or so clones, 12% to 15% seen once. What was sequenced was PBMCs. The receptors originated from a female donor in good health and CMV-seronegative.

This clone was seen a handful of times. CDR3 coding DNA: TGTGCCATCAGGGGTACGACTAGCGGGAATAGCACAGATACGCAGTATTTT. Encoded protein: CAIRGTTSGNSTDTQYF. This chain links TRBV10-3 with TRBJ2-3, with 11 nucleotides matching TRBD2. CDR1 and CDR2 (germline): ENHRY, SYGVKD. This CDR3 has 17 amino acids. Losses at the gene ends were 6 bases for V and 0 bases for J; bases not matched to a gene: 8.

This clone was counted only a few times. The CDR3 reads CASSAQGVRNIQYF. CDR3 DNA: TGTGCCAGCAGCGCCCAGGGTGTTCGAAACATTCAGTACTTC. This rearrangement joins TRBV7-8 to TRBJ2-4; a possible D gene is TRBD1 (5 bases). The CDR3 has 14 amino acids. Trimming stripped 5 bases from V and 6 bases from J, with 14 bases between. Germline assignment: CDR1 SGHVS and CDR2 FQNEAQ.

The J gene is TRBJ2-5, the V gene TRBV4-2; D ambiguous. CDR3 length: 13 amino acids. Germline-derived CDR1 and CDR2 are LGHNA and YNFKEQ. V was pared by 1 base and J by 5 bases, with 8 bases between. As DNA, the CDR3 is TGTGCCAGCAGCCAAGGAGTTTGGGAGACCCAGTACTTC. As protein: CASSQGVWETQYF.

The V and J genes are TRBV2 and TRBJ1-2; no firm D call. This CDR3 spans 11 amino acids. Germline V CDR1 and CDR2: SNHLY, FYNNEI. Trimming removed 3 bases from V and 5 bases from J, with 4 bases in between. In DNA, the CDR3 is TGTGCCAGCAGTGACTTTTATGGCTACACCTTC. Translating it yields CASSDFYGYTF.

This clone showed up just a few times. The gene calls are TRBV2 and TRBJ1-3; maybe TRBD1 (6 bases). Germline CDR1 is SNHLY and CDR2 is FYNNEI. The CDR3 spans 16 residues. V was shortened by 4 bases and J by 0 bases, with 13 bases between the two germline ends. The CDR3: CASSVQGTLSGNTIYF. The CDR3 DNA follows: TGTGCCAGCAGTGTTCAGGGGACCCTCTCTGGAAACACCATATATTTT.

This chain links TRBV30 with TRBJ2-2; the D gene is possibly TRBD1 (6 bases). V was pared by 1 base and J by 8 bases, with 14 bases between. The CDR3 contains 14 residues. Germline CDR1 reads GTSNPN; CDR2 reads SVGIG (reference sequence). The CDR3 region is CAWSATGFGGELFF. Written as DNA, the CDR3 is TGTGCCTGGAGTGCCACAGGGTTCGGGGGGGAGCTGTTTTTT.

This clone was found a few times. This rearrangement joins TRBV5-6 to TRBJ2-3; D unresolved. V was clipped by 0 bases and J by 4 bases, with 15 bases between them. The V gene's germline CDR1 is SGHDT and CDR2 YYEEEE. The CDR3 contains 16 residues. This chain's CDR3 is CASSLVAGYRADTQYF. The CDR3 DNA reads TGTGCCAGCAGCTTGGTAGCCGGGTACCGCGCAGATACGCAGTATTTT.

This clone was detected only a few times. This chain links TRBV7-2 with TRBJ2-7, with TRBD2 matching over 11 bases. The V gene's germline CDR1 is SGHTA and CDR2 FQGNSA. The junction had 5 bases not matched to a gene; V was cut back by 3 bases and J by 4 bases. The CDR3 loop spans 15 amino acids. CDR3 in DNA: TGTGCCAGCAGCTTGACTAGCGGGACCATATACGAGCAGTACTTC. Protein: CASSLTSGTIYEQYF. Combining the CDR3 with reference TRBV7-2 and TRBJ2-7 gives the whole variable domain GAGVSQSPSNKVTEKGKDVELRCDPISGHTALYWYRQSLGQGLEFLIYFQGNSAPDKSGLPSDRFSAERTGGSVSTLTIQRTQQEDSAVYLCASSLTSGTIYEQYFGPGTRLTVT.

This clone has a handful of counts. The chain carries TRBV30 and TRBJ1-6; D remains unclear. V was pared by 0 bases and J by 4 bases, with 7 bases between. CDR1 and CDR2 from the germline V gene are GTSNPN and SVGIG (reference sequence). This CDR3 is 14 amino acids long. In DNA form, the CDR3 reads TGTGCCTGGAGTGTCACAGTTTATAATTCACCCCTCCACTTT. Translating it yields CAWSVTVYNSPLHF.

This clone was found once. The chain employs TRBV2 and TRBJ2-4, with D perhaps TRBD2 (5 bases). V gave up 7 bases and J gave up 9 bases, with 19 bases separating them. The CDR3 totals 14 residues. In germline, CDR1 is SNHLY, CDR2 FYNNEI. The CDR3 is CASTPKRAEGIQYF. CDR3 nucleotides: TGTGCCAGCACTCCCAAGAGGGCCGAGGGCATTCAGTACTTC. Combining the CDR3 with reference TRBV2 and TRBJ2-4 gives the whole variable domain EPEVTQTPSHQVTQMGQEVILRCVPISNHLYFYWYRQILGQKVEFLVSFYNNEISEKSEIFDDQFSVERPDGSNFTLKIRSTKLEDSAMYFCASTPKRAEGIQYFGAGTRLSVL.

The chain employs TRBV5-1 and TRBJ2-3; TRBD2 might be the D (6 bases). The CDR3 runs to 14 residues. Germline CDR1 reads SGHRS; CDR2 reads YFSETQ. V was cut by 4 bases and J by 0 bases, with 9 bases left in between. The CDR3 sequence is CASSPGTSTDTQYF. The CDR3 DNA sequence: TGCGCCAGCAGCCCCGGGACTAGCACAGATACGCAGTATTTT.

Ten or more counts support this clone. The rearrangement links TRBV6-1 to TRBJ1-6; a possible D gene is TRBD1 (5 bases). Germline V lookup: CDR1 MNHNS, CDR2 SASEGT. The CDR3 totals 14 residues. V was shortened by 2 bases and J by 10 bases, with 12 bases between the two germline ends. CDR3 DNA sequence: TGTGCCAGCAGTGAACAACCAGGGAACTCACCCCTCCACTTT. Protein: CASSEQPGNSPLHF.

There are a few counts of this clone. The chain carries TRBV14 and TRBJ1-4; D call uncertain. The CDR3 extends over 12 amino acids. Trimming stripped 3 bases from V and 11 bases from J, with 10 bases between. Germline V gives CDR1 SGHDN, CDR2 FVKESK. DNA for the CDR3: TGTGCCAGCAGCCAGGGCGGGTTCAAACTGTTTTTT. Amino acids: CASSQGGFKLFF.

This clone was detected only a few times. This chain uses TRBV4-2 with TRBJ2-7, with a weak D call TRBD1 (5 bases). V was cut by 1 base and J by 4 bases, with 14 bases left in between. The CDR3 length is 15 residues. Germline lookup yields CDR1 LGHNA and CDR2 YNFKEQ. CDR3 in DNA: TGTGCCAGCAGCCAAGGGACACAGGAAACTTACGAGCAGTACTTC. This encodes CASSQGTQETYEQYF.

This clone was observed a few times. J is TRBJ2-7 and V is TRBV28, with 9 bases that match TRBD2. Germline lookup yields CDR1 MDHEN and CDR2 SYDVKM. The CDR3 runs to 14 residues. Trimming cost V 3 bases and J 4 bases; bases outside gene matches: 4. CDR3 bases: TGTGCCAGCAGTTTTCGACTAGCGGTATACGAGCAGTACTTC. Translating it yields CASSFRLAVYEQYF.

J is TRBJ1-2 and V is TRBV28; no clear D gene. Germline loops: CDR1 MDHEN, CDR2 SYDVKM. CDR3 length: 12 residues. V gave up 2 bases and J gave up 4 bases, with 5 bases separating them. The chain's CDR3 is CASSLRLYGYTF. In DNA form, the CDR3 reads TGTGCCAGCAGTTTACGACTCTATGGCTACACCTTC.

This clone was observed a few times. The chain carries TRBV6-1 and TRBJ1-2; TRBD1 matches at 10 bases. CDR1 and CDR2 (germline): MNHNS, SASEGT. CDR3 length: 16 amino acids. The V and J ends lost 2 bases and 4 bases, in that order; junction bases with no gene match: 7. CDR3 region: CASSEIRTGGPYGYTF. CDR3 sequence (DNA): TGTGCCAGCAGTGAAATAAGGACAGGGGGTCCCTATGGCTACACCTTC.

The chain links TRBV5-1 to TRBJ2-3; D possibly corresponds to TRBD2 (5 bases). The CDR3 runs 16 residues. Germline loops: CDR1 SGHRS, CDR2 YFSETQ. The V end was cut by 1 base, the J end by 0 bases, with 12 bases between. The CDR3 is CASSLLADSSTDTQYF. CDR3 nucleotide sequence: TGCGCCAGCAGCTTGCTAGCAGACTCTAGCACAGATACGCAGTATTTT. The full variable domain, in which reference TRBV5-1 and TRBJ2-3 provide the parts outside the CDR3, is KAGVTQTPRYLIKTRGQQVTLSCSPISGHRSVSWYQQTPGQGLQFLFEYFSETQRNKGNFPGRFSGRQFSNSRSEMNVSTLELGDSALYLCASSLLADSSTDTQYFGPGTRLTVL.

This clone was detected only a few times. V and J are TRBV6-5 and TRBJ2-7; D is unclear. Trimming pared 4 bases from V and 5 bases from J, leaving 9 bases between. This CDR3 is 12 amino acids long. Looked up from germline, CDR1 is MNHEY and CDR2 is SVGAGI. The CDR3 region is CASSWPRDEQYF. DNA of the CDR3: TGTGCCAGCAGTTGGCCCCGGGACGAGCAGTACTTC.

This clone turned up a few times. This chain uses TRBV7-9 with TRBJ1-2, with D possibly TRBD1 on 6 matching bases. V lost 5 bases and J lost 2, with 21 bases in between. CDR3 length: 17 residues. Germline CDR1 reads SEHNR; CDR2 reads FQNEAQ (reference sequence). CDR3: CASSRLGARDGNYGYTF. The CDR3 DNA sequence: TGTGCCAGCAGCCGCTTGGGGGCCCGGGATGGGAACTATGGCTACACCTTC.